What follows describes a single TCR beta chain. This clonotype was recorded many times. Which antigen it targets is not known. No clone much larger than this one lies a single base away; base qualities are absent. This entry is derived from a study (dated by TCRdb to 2016 to 2017). Receptor libraries were prepared by RT-PCR. Sequencing relied on an Illumina MiSeq. Through fastp at Q25 and MiXCR, TCRdb rebuilt clones from the public reads, retaining in-frame beta chains. Every entry covers one CDR3 protein and lists the most common genes and DNA from its rows. Present in this sample are more than 550,000 distinct CDR3 sequences, approximately 15% of which were seen just once. Of the sample, 3.6% falls within the top ten clones. Reading the germline V gene gives CDR1 MNHNS and CDR2 SASEGT. The CDR3 measures 14 amino acids from cysteine to phenylalanine. Only CDR3 DNA remains: 42 bases, in frame from the first base. V has 9 bases trimmed and J has 3 bases trimmed; junction bases matching no gene number 7.

Source material: memory CD4+ T cells from blood. Recombination joined TRBV6-1 with TRBJ2-1; 8 of the junction bases match TRBD1. The TCR sequence derives from a female donor in good health, serving as a healthy control. The DNA sequence follows: TGTGCCAGTGGACGGACAGGGTACTACAATGAGCAGTTCTTC. It translates as CASGRTGYYNEQFF.